These T cell receptor beta chains were read from a single sample in a study of PD-1 blockade in classical Hodgkin lymphoma. TCRdb's table, derived via immunoSEQ multiplex PCR, lists solely in-frame clones and lacks some. The sample consists of more than 90,000 clones, more than 80% of them appearing once. This specimen was peripheral blood mononuclear cells (PBMCs), taken before the second cycle of nivolumab. The receptors stem from a human donor with classical Hodgkin lymphoma. CDR3s include the opening cysteine and the closing phenylalanine or tryptophan. A D gene is named only where the DNA matches it firmly. The listing skips clone size in some rows; elsewhere it reads once, few, many or a size class.

j_gene: TRBJ2-1; v_gene: TRBV9; d_gene: TRBD2; abundance: NA; CDR3aa: CASSALGGRTYNEQFF; CDR3nt: TGTGCCAGCAGCGCCCTGGGCGGGAGGACCTACAATGAGCAGTTCTTC
j_gene: TRBJ1-2; v_gene: TRBV5-4; d_gene: TRBD1; abundance: NA; CDR3aa: CASSVEQGANYGYTF; CDR3nt: TGTGCCAGCAGCGTAGAACAGGGGGCTAACTATGGCTACACCTTC
j_gene: TRBJ2-5; v_gene: TRBV7-8; d_gene: NA; abundance: NA; CDR3aa: CASSLGFRGPQETQYF; CDR3nt: TGTGCCAGCAGCTTAGGGTTCCGGGGGCCCCAAGAGACCCAGTACTTC
j_gene: TRBJ2-2; v_gene: TRBV27; d_gene: NA; abundance: NA; CDR3aa: CASSLKVPGELFF; CDR3nt: TGTGCCAGCAGTTTAAAAGTACCCGGGGAGCTGTTTTTT
j_gene: TRBJ2-2; v_gene: TRBV19; d_gene: TRBD1; abundance: NA; CDR3aa: CASRPVGTGNTGELFF; CDR3nt: TGTGCCAGTAGACCCGTCGGGACAGGGAACACCGGGGAGCTGTTTTTT
j_gene: TRBJ2-7; v_gene: TRBV29-1; d_gene: NA; abundance: NA; CDR3aa: CSVVGWRADPYEQYF; CDR3nt: TGCAGCGTTGTAGGTTGGCGGGCCGACCCCTACGAGCAGTACTTC
j_gene: TRBJ2-2; v_gene: TRBV7-9; d_gene: TRBD2; abundance: NA; CDR3aa: CASSPSGRSGELFF; CDR3nt: TGTGCCAGCAGCCCTAGCGGGAGATCCGGGGAGCTGTTTTTT
j_gene: TRBJ1-5; v_gene: TRBV19; d_gene: NA; abundance: NA; CDR3aa: CASTPGQGYQPQHF; CDR3nt: TGTGCCAGTACCCCCGGGCAGGGGTACCAGCCCCAGCATTTT
j_gene: TRBJ2-1; v_gene: TRBV9; d_gene: NA; abundance: NA; CDR3aa: CASSPFGPLGNEQFF; CDR3nt: TGTGCCAGCAGCCCCTTTGGGCCTTTAGGAAATGAGCAGTTCTTC
j_gene: TRBJ2-4; v_gene: TRBV2; d_gene: TRBD2; abundance: NA; CDR3aa: CASSRGGNVNIQYF; CDR3nt: TGTGCCAGCAGCCGGGGGGGGAATGTGAACATTCAGTACTTC
j_gene: TRBJ2-7; v_gene: TRBV11-3; d_gene: TRBD1; abundance: NA; CDR3aa: CASRPTTGTYEQYF; CDR3nt: TGTGCCAGCAGACCGACGACAGGGACCTACGAGCAGTACTTC
j_gene: TRBJ2-7; v_gene: TRBV4-3; d_gene: NA; abundance: NA; CDR3aa: CASSQGGRDLSYEQYF; CDR3nt: TGCGCCAGCAGCCAAGGGGGAAGAGACCTCTCCTACGAGCAGTACTTC
j_gene: TRBJ1-5; v_gene: TRBV5-1; d_gene: TRBD1; abundance: once; CDR3aa: CASSFAGGADQPQHF; CDR3nt: TGCGCCAGCAGCTTTGCAGGGGGTGCGGATCAGCCCCAGCATTTT
j_gene: TRBJ2-1; v_gene: TRBV11-3; d_gene: NA; abundance: once; CDR3aa: CASSLSLVSNEQFF; CDR3nt: TGTGCCAGCAGCTTATCCCTAGTTTCCAATGAGCAGTTCTTC
j_gene: TRBJ2-7; v_gene: TRBV5-5; d_gene: TRBD2; abundance: NA; CDR3aa: CASSLVAGGFHEQYF; CDR3nt: TGTGCCAGCAGCTTGGTAGCGGGAGGATTCCACGAGCAGTACTTC
j_gene: TRBJ2-2; v_gene: TRBV6-5; d_gene: TRBD2; abundance: once; CDR3aa: CASSYAGGAGELFF; CDR3nt: TGTGCCAGCAGTTACGCGGGAGGAGCCGGGGAGCTGTTTTTT
j_gene: TRBJ2-3; v_gene: TRBV27; d_gene: NA; abundance: NA; CDR3aa: CASRARTDTQYF; CDR3nt: TGTGCCAGCAGGGCCCGGACAGATACGCAGTATTTT
j_gene: TRBJ2-3; v_gene: TRBV9; d_gene: TRBD1; abundance: NA; CDR3aa: CASSAATGATDTQYF; CDR3nt: TGTGCCAGCAGCGCGGCGACAGGGGCCACAGATACGCAGTATTTT
j_gene: TRBJ2-5; v_gene: TRBV2; d_gene: NA; abundance: NA; CDR3aa: CASSEGVGIGETQYF; CDR3nt: TGTGCCAGCAGTGAAGGCGTGGGGATCGGAGAGACCCAGTACTTC
j_gene: TRBJ1-2; v_gene: TRBV27; d_gene: NA; abundance: NA; CDR3aa: CASRDPGYGYTF; CDR3nt: TGTGCCAGCAGGGACCCTGGCTATGGCTACACCTTC
j_gene: TRBJ1-4; v_gene: TRBV5-1; d_gene: TRBD1; abundance: NA; CDR3aa: CASSAGTGDEKLFF; CDR3nt: TGCGCCAGCAGCGCCGGGACAGGGGATGAAAAACTGTTTTTT
j_gene: TRBJ2-1; v_gene: TRBV9; d_gene: NA; abundance: once; CDR3aa: CASTVGAGRTYNEQFF; CDR3nt: TGTGCCAGCACCGTAGGGGCGGGAAGGACCTACAATGAGCAGTTCTTC